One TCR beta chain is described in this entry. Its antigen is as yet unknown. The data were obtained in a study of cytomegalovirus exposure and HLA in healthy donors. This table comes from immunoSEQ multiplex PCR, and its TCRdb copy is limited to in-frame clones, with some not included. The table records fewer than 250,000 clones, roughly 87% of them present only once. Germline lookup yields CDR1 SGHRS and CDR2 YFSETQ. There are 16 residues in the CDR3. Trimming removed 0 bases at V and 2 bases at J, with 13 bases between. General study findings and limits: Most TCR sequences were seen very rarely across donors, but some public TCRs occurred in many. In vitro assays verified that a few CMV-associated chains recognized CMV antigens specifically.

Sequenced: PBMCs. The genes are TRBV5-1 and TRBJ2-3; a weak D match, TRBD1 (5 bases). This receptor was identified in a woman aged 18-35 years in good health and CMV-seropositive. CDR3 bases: TGCGCCAGCAGCTTGGGGGGCGGATCTTTCACAGATACGCAGTATTTT. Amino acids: CASSLGGGSFTDTQYF.